This T cell receptor beta chain was captured by sequencing in a study of siplizumab effects on memory and regulatory T cells. Overall study findings and caveats: Naive T cells looked more diverse than memory cells, and they looked like major contributors to the alloresponse. Roughly 80-95% of proliferating CD4+ or CD8+ clones lacked a naive or memory phenotype that could be assigned.

The repertoire was sequenced with immunoSEQ multiplex PCR; TCRdb's copy has only in-frame clones and lacks some. The repertoire has fewer than 70,000 clones, over 75% of them found once; the top ten carry more than 1.5%. Notes on this clone: The antigen is unknown.

The receptor was derived from a human donor in good health. Material: Tregs sorted from blood.

CDR3 DNA sequence: TGTGCCAGCAGCCCTACGGGAGTATTGAGCAATCAGCCCCAGCATTTT. This encodes CASSPTGVLSNQPQHF. The chain joins TRBV7-8 to TRBJ1-5; D is ambiguous. Trimming stripped 5 bases from V and 1 base from J, with 15 bases between. The length of the CDR3 is 16 residues. CDR1 SGHVS and CDR2 FQNEAQ come from the germline V gene. Variable domain in full (rest from reference TRBV7-8 and TRBJ1-5): GAGVSQSPRYKVAKRGQDVALRCDPISGHVSLFWYQQALGQGPEFLTYFQNEAQLDKSGLPSDRFFAERPEGSVSTLKIQRTQQEDSAVYLCASSPTGVLSNQPQHFGDGTRLSIL.